This T cell receptor (beta chain) appears in the sequencing data of a study of response to subunit inactivated influenza vaccine. General study findings and limits: Every seasonal influenza vaccination brings in few new T cells, the authors suggested.

Germline V lookup: CDR1 LGHNA, CDR2 YNFKEQ. The CDR3 contains 15 residues. The V end lost 0 bases, the J end lost 7 bases, and 16 bases lay between the germline ends. Via MiXCR, TCRdb re-called the RT-PCR reads, giving one row per CDR3 protein. The table records about 180,000 distinct CDR3 sequences, about 9.3% of them present only once. This clonotype was found a few times. Its antigen is unknown. The sequenced sample was non-naive T cells sorted from PBMCs, obtained on the day of vaccination. The rearrangement uses TRBV4-2 and TRBJ2-7; D uncertain. The clonotype originates from a man in his fifties who received an inactivated influenza vaccine. The CDR3 DNA reads TGTGCCAGCAGCCAAGATCTAACGGTGATACGAGAGCAGTACTTC. It codes for CASSQDLTVIREQYF.